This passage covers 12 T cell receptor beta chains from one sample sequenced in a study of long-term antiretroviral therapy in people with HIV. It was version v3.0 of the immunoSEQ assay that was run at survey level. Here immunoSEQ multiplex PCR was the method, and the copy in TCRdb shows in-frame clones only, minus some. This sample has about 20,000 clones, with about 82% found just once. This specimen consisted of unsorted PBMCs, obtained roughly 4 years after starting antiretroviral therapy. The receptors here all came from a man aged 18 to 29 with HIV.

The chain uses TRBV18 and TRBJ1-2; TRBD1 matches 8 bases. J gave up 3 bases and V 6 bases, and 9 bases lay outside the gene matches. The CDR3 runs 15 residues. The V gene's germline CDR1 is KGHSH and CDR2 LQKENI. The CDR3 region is CASSPSGGADYGYTF. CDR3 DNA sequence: TGTGCCAGCTCTCCCTCAGGGGGCGCGGACTATGGCTACACCTTC. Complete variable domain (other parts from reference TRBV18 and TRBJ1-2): NAGVMQNPRHLVRRRGQEARLRCSPMKGHSHVYWYRQLPEEGLKFMVYLQKENIIDESGMPKERFSAEFPKEGPSILRIQQVVRGDSAAYFCASSPSGGADYGYTFGSGTRLTVV.

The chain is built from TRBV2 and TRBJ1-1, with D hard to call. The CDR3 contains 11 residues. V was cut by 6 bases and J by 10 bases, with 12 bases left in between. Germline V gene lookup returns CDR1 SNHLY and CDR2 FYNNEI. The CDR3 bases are TGTGCCAGCAGCGACTATAGATTAGCTTTCTTT. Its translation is CASSDYRLAFF.

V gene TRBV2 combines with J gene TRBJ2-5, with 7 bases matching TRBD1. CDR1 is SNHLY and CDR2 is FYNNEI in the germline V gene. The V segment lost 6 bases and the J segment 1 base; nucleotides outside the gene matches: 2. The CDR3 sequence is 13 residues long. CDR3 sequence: CASRGQPQETQYF. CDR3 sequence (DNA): TGTGCCAGCAGGGGACAGCCCCAAGAGACCCAGTACTTC.

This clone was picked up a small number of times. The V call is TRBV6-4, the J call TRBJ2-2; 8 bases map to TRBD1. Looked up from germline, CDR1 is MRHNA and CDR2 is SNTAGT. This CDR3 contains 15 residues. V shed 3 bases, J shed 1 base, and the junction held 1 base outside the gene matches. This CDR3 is CASSETGENTGELFF. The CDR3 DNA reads TGTGCCAGCAGTGAGACAGGGGAGAACACCGGGGAGCTGTTTTTT.

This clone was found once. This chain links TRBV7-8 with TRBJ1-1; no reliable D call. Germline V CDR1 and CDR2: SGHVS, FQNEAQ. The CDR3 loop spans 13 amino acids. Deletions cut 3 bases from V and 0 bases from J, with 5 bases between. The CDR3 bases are TGTGCCAGCAGCTTTAGGGTGAACACTGAAGCTTTCTTT. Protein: CASSFRVNTEAFF. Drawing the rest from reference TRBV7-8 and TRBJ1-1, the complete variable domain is GAGVSQSPRYKVAKRGQDVALRCDPISGHVSLFWYQQALGQGPEFLTYFQNEAQLDKSGLPSDRFFAERPEGSVSTLKIQRTQQEDSAVYLCASSFRVNTEAFFGQGTRLTVV.

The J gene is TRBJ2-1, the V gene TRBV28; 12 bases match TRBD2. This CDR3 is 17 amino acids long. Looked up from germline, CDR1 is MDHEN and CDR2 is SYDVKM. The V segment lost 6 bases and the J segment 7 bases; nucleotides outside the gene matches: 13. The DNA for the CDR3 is TGTGCCAGCAGACCAGGACTAGCGGGGCTCAAAGTTAATGAGCAGTTCTTC. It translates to CASRPGLAGLKVNEQFF. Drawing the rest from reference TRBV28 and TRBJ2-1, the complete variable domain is DVKVTQSSRYLVKRTGEKVFLECVQDMDHENMFWYRQDPGLGLRLIYFSYDVKMKEKGDIPEGYSVSREKKERFSLILESASTNQTSMYLCASRPGLAGLKVNEQFFGPGTRLTVL.

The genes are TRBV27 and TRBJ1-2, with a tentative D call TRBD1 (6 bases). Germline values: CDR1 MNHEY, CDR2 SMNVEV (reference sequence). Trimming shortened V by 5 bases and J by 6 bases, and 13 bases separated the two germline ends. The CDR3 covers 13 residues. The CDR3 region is CASSLGRGHGYTF. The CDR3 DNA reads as TGTGCCAGCAGTCTGGGCAGGGGCCATGGCTACACCTTC.

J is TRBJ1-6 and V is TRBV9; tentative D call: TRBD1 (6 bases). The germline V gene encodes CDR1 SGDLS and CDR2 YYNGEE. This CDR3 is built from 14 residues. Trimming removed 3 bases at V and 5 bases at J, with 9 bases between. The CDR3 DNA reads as TGTGCCAGCAGCGAGGGGGTCCATAATTCACCCCTCCACTTT. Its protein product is CASSEGVHNSPLHF.

The CDR3 here is CAWTADSGNTIYF. The CDR3 DNA sequence: TGTGCCTGGACAGCTGACTCTGGAAACACCATATATTTT. The chain uses TRBV30 and TRBJ1-3; no clear D gene. V lost 4 bases and J lost 0, with 7 bases in between. CDR3 length: 13 amino acids. CDR1 and CDR2 (germline): GTSNPN, SVGIG (reference sequence).

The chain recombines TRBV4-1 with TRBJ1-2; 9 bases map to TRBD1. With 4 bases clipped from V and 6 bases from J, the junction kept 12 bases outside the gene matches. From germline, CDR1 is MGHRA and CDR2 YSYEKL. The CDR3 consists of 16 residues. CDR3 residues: CASSLQGQGHFDGYTF. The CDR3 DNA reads TGCGCCAGCAGCCTTCAGGGACAGGGTCATTTTGATGGCTACACCTTC.

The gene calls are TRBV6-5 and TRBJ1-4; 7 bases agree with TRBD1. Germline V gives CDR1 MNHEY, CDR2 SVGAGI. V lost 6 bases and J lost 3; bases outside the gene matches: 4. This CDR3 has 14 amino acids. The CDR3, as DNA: TGTGCCAGCAGACCAGGGGGGGCTAATGAAAAACTGTTTTTT. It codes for CASRPGGANEKLFF.

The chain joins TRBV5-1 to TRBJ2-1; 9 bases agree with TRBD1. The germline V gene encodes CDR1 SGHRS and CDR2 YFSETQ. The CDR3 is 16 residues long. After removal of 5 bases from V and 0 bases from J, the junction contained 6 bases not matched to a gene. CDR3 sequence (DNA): TGCGCCAGCAGACCCGGGACAGGGATCTCCTACAATGAGCAGTTCTTC. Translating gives CASRPGTGISYNEQFF.